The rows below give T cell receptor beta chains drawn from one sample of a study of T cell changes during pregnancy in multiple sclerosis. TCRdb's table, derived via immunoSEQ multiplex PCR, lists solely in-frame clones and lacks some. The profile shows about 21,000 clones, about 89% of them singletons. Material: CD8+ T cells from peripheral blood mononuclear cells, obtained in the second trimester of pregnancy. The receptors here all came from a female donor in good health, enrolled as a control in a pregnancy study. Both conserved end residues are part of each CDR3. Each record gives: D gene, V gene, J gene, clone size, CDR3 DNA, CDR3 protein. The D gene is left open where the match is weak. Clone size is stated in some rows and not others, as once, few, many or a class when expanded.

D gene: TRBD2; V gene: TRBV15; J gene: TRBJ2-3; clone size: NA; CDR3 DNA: TGTGCCACCAGCTTTAGCGGGGGGGCCACAGATACGCAGTATTTT; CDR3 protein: CATSFSGGATDTQYF
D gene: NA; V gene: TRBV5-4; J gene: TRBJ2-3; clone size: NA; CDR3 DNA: TGTGCCAGCAGCTTCTCGGGTGAGGATACGCAGTATTTT; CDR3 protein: CASSFSGEDTQYF
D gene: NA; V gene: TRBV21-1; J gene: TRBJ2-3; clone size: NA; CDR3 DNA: TGTGCCAGCAGCAAAACCGGACTTAAGGGAGATACGCAGTATTTT; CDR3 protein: CASSKTGLKGDTQYF
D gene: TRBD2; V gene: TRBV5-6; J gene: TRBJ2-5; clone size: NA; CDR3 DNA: TGTGCCAGCAGCTTGTCCCTAGCGGTCTGGCCCTGGGAGCAGTACTTC; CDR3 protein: CASSLSLAVWPWEQYF
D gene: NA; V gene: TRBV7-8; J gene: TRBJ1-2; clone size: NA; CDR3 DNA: TGTGCCAGCAGCTTAGTAAGCGGGAATGATGGCTACACCTTC; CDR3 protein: CASSLVSGNDGYTF
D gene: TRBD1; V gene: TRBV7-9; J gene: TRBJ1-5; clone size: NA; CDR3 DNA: TGTGCCAGCAGCTTAGGCGCAGGGGGCATCGAGCCCCAGCATTTT; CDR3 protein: CASSLGAGGIEPQHF
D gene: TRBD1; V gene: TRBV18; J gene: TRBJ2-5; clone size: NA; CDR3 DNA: TGTGCCAGCTTAATGACAGGGGGACCTTCAGAGACCCAGTACTTC; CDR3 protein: CASLMTGGPSETQYF
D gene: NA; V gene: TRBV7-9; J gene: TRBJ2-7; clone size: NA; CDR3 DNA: TGTGCCAGCAGCTTAGGCATAGGACTGTCCTACGAGCAGTACTTC; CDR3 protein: CASSLGIGLSYEQYF
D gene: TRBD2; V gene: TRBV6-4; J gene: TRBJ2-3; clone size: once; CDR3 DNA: TGTGCCAGCAGCCGGACTAGCGGTAACACAGATACGCAGTATTTT; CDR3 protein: CASSRTSGNTDTQYF
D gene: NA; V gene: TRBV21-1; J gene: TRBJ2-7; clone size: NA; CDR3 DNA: TGTGCCAGCATCTATCGGGACAGCACCTACGAGCAGTACTTC; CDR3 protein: CASIYRDSTYEQYF
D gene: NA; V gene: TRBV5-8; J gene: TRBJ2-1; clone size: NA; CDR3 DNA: TGTGCCAGTTTTACGGGGAAGAGCTCCTACAATGAGCAGTTCTTC; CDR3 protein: CASFTGKSSYNEQFF
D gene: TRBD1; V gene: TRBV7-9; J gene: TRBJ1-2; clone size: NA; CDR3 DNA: TGTGCCAGCAACCTAGGACAGGGAGATGGCTACACCTTC; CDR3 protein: CASNLGQGDGYTF
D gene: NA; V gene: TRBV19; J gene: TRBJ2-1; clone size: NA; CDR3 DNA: TGTGCCAGTAGTAAGGGGGGGCTTGGAAATGAGCAGTTCTTC; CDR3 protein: CASSKGGLGNEQFF
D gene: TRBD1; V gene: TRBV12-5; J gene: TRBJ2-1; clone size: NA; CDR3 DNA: TGTGCTAGTGGTTCACCGGGACAGGGGTACAATGAGCAGTTCTTC; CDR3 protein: CASGSPGQGYNEQFF
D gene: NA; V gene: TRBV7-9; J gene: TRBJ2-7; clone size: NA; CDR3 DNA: TGTGCCAGCAGCTTAGTATCCCCGGGGTCGGGCGAGCAGTACTTC; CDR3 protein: CASSLVSPGSGEQYF
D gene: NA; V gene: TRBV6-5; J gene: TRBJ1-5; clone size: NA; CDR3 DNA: TGTGCCAGCAGCCAGGACAGCTATAGCAATCAGCCCCAGCATTTT; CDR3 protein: CASSQDSYSNQPQHF
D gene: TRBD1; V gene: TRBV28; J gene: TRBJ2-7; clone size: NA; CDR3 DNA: TGTGCCAGCAGTTCCTCCGGGACAGATTCCTACGAGCAGTACTTC; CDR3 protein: CASSSSGTDSYEQYF
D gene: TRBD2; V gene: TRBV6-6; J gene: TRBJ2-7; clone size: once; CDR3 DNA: TGTGCCAGCAGTTACTCCGGACTAGCGAAATCCTACGAGCAGTACTTC; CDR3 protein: CASSYSGLAKSYEQYF
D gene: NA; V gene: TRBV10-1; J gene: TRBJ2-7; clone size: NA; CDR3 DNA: TGCGCCAGCAGTGACGGGCAGGGCCCCTACGAGCAGTACTTC; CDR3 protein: CASSDGQGPYEQYF
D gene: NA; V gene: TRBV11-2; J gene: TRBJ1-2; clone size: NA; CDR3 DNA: TGTGCCAGCAGCTTAGTACCTTGGGGGGGGAACTATGGCTACACCTTC; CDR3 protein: CASSLVPWGGNYGYTF
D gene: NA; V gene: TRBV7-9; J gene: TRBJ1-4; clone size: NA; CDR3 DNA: TGTGCCAGCACCCCCCCGAATGAAAAACTGTTTTTT; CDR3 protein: CASTPPNEKLFF
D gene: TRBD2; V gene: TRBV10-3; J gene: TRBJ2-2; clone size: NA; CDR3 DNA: TGTGCCATCGGATGGACTAGCGGGGGTTCGAACACCGGGGAGCTGTTTTTT; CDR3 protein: CAIGWTSGGSNTGELFF
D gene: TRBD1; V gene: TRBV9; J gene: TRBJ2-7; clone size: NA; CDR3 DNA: TGTGCCAGCAGCTTACGGACAGGGGCTATGTGGGACGAGCAGTACTTC; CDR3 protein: CASSLRTGAMWDEQYF
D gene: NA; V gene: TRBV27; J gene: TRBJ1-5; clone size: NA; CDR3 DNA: TGTGCCAGCAGATGGGGAGGGAGAAATCAGCCCCAGCATTTT; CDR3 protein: CASRWGGRNQPQHF
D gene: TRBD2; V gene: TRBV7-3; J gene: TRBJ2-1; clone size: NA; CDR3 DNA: TGTGCCAGCAGCTTAGGACTAGCGGGGGGCCAGCGCAATGAGCAGTTCTTC; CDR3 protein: CASSLGLAGGQRNEQFF
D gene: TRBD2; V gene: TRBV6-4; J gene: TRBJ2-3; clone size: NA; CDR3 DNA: TGTGCCAGCAGTGACTCGACTAGCGGCCACACAGATACGCAGTATTTT; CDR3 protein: CASSDSTSGHTDTQYF
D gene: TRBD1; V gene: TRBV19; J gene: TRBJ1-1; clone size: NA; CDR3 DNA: TGTGCCAGCGGGACAGGCCAAACAGAAGCTTTCTTT; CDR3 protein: CASGTGQTEAFF
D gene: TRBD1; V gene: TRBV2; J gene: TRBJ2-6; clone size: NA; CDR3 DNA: TGTGCCAGCAGGGTGGACAGGGCCGGGGCCAACGTCCTGACTTTC; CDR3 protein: CASRVDRAGANVLTF
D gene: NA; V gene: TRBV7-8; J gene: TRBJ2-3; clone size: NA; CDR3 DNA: TGTGCCAGCAGCTTAATCCCCGCGGGGAGTGATACGCAGTATTTT; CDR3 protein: CASSLIPAGSDTQYF